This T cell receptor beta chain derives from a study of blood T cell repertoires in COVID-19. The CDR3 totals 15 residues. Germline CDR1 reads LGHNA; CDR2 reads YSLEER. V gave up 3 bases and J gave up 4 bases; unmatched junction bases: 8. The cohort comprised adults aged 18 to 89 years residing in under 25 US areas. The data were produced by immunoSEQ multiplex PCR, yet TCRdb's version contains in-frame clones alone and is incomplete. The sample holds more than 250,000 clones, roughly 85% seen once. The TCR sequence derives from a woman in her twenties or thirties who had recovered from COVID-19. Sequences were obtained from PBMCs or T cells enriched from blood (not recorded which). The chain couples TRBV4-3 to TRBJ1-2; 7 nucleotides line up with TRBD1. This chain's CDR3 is CASSQGIDRVYGYTF. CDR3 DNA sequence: TGCGCCAGCAGCCAGGGAATTGACAGGGTCTATGGCTACACCTTC.